This T cell receptor (beta chain) was identified in a study of shared clonotypes between healthy human individuals. Study information: Those who served as donors were a couple of women and a few men between the ages of 18 and 49.

V lost 3 bases to trimming and J lost 4 bases, with 4 bases between them. The germline V gene encodes CDR1 MNHNY and CDR2 SVGAGI (reference sequence). This CDR3 contains 11 residues. Repertoires were generated with immunoSEQ multiplex PCR, while TCRdb's copy carries only in-frame clones and drops some. The table records millions of clones, 93% of them present only once. The TCR comes from a man aged 18-30 years in good health. Some clones in this sample may be carry-over from other donors' samples. The chain employs TRBV6-6 and TRBJ2-7; D unclear. Sequences were obtained from naive CD4+ T cells from PBMCs. Described subset: CD45RA+ positively selected. This CDR3 is CASSYQYEQYF. The CDR3 coding sequence is TGTGCCAGCAGTTATCAGTACGAGCAGTACTTC.